The clone carrying this T cell receptor (beta chain) has more than one count but fewer than ten. The antigen remains undetermined. The sample originates from a study of CD8 T cells in ankylosing spondylitis. Study-level results: In synovial fluid and blood from reactive arthritis, some motif variants were previously reported. Seemingly characteristic of ankylosing spondylitis blood was a TCR beta motif consisting of about 8 highly homologous variants. The study looked at matched synovial fluid samples from ankylosing spondylitis patients. Disease-linked clones were reported to be significantly enriched there.

Trimming took 4 bases from V and 3 from J; bases not matched to a gene: 7. The CDR3 has 16 residues. Quantitative 5'-RACE with molecular barcodes produced the TCR beta libraries. From the 5' RACE reads, TCRdb called clonotypes with MiXCR, one entry per CDR3 protein. The sample has hundreds of thousands of distinct CDR3 sequences; approximately 26% are singletons. The TCR originated in a male donor with ankylosing spondylitis. The chain uses TRBV12-3 or TRBV12-4 and TRBJ2-1; 9 nucleotides agree with TRBD1. Material: blood, either unsorted or a sorted T cell fraction (not recorded which). CDR3 coding DNA: TGTGCCAGCAGTTCATTACAGGGGGCCGACTACAATGAGCAGTTCTTC. Protein: CASSSLQGADYNEQFF.